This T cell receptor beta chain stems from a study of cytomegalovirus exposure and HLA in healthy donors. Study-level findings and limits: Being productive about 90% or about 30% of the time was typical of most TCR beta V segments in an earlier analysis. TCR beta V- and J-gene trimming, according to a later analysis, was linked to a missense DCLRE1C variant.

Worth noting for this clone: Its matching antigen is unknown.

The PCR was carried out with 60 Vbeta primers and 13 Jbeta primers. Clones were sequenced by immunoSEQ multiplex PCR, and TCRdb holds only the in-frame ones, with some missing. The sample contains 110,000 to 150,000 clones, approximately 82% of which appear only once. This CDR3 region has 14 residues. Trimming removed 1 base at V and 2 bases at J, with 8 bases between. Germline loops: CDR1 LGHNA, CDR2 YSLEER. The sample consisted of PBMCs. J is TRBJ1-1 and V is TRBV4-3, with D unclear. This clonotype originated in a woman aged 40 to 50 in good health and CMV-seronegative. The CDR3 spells CASSQGHLNTEAFF. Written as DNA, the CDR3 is TGCGCCAGCAGCCAAGGACACCTAAACACTGAAGCTTTCTTT.